Below, 23 T cell receptor beta chains from the same sample are listed, as sequenced in a study of neurological immune-mediated disorders. MiXCR was run by TCRdb on the 5' RACE reads, yielding one entry per CDR3 protein. The repertoire holds tens of thousands of distinct CDR3 sequences, with roughly 13% as singletons. The sample was PBMCs. The receptors stem from a woman between 55 and 75 years old with HTLV-1-associated myelopathy (HAM/TSP).

This clonotype is medium-sized by share. The chain couples TRBV5-6 to TRBJ2-7; tentative D call: TRBD1 (6 bases). Germline V gene sequence: CDR1 SGHDT, CDR2 YYEEEE. Trimming removed 4 bases at V and 6 bases at J, with 17 bases between. This CDR3 contains 14 residues. CDR3 nucleotides: TGTGCCAGCAGCACCGACAGGCTCCCTGTCGAGCAGTACTTC. Its protein product is CASSTDRLPVEQYF.

This chain connects TRBV29-1 to TRBJ2-2, with D perhaps given as TRBD1 or TRBD2 (5 bases each). The V end was cut by 7 bases, the J end by 5 bases, with 14 bases between. Germline CDR1 is SQVTM and CDR2 is ANQGSEA. There are 13 residues in the CDR3. CDR3 protein: CSAGARETGELFF. CDR3 coding DNA: TGCAGCGCCGGGGCCAGGGAAACCGGGGAGCTGTTTTTT.

This clonotype has ten or more counts. The genes are TRBV12-3 or TRBV12-4 and TRBJ2-6, with a tentative D call TRBD1 (5 bases). Trimming shortened V by 3 bases and J by 7 bases, and 13 bases separated the two germline ends. This CDR3 is 15 amino acids long. The CDR3 nucleotides read TGTGCCAGCAGTTTGGTTCGGCAGGGTGCCAACGTCCTGACTTTC. This translates into CASSLVRQGANVLTF.

Many counts were recorded for this clonotype. This chain connects TRBV5-1 to TRBJ2-3; no firm D call. Germline values: CDR1 SGHRS, CDR2 YFSETQ. The ends were cut back, 0 bases at V and 6 bases at J, with 5 bases in the middle. This CDR3 contains 12 residues. The CDR3: CASSLVGDTQYF. CDR3 nucleotide sequence: TGCGCCAGCAGCTTGGTAGGCGATACGCAGTATTTT.

This clonotype came up many times. In nucleotides, the CDR3 is TGCGCCAGCAGCTTGTTGGGGGAGAACACTGAAGCTTTCTTT. It encodes CASSLLGENTEAFF. V gene TRBV5-1 combines with J gene TRBJ1-1; D might be TRBD1 (5 bases). The length of the CDR3 is 14 residues. Germline V gene sequence: CDR1 SGHRS, CDR2 YFSETQ. Deletions cut 1 base from V and 1 base from J, with 8 bases between.

This clonotype was detected many times. The rearrangement links TRBV5-1 to TRBJ2-4, with D possibly matching TRBD2 (6 bases). Germline V gene lookup returns CDR1 SGHRS and CDR2 YFSETQ. V lost 4 bases, J lost 6 bases, and 14 bases lay in between. This CDR3 is 14 amino acids long. As DNA, the CDR3 is TGCGCCAGCAGCGTCACCGGGACTCCAAACATTCAGTACTTC. Translated, it gives CASSVTGTPNIQYF.

This clonotype has ten or more counts. The chain carries TRBV20-1 and TRBJ2-3, with 11 bases matching TRBD2. Germline trimming cut 3 bases from V and 0 bases from J; bases unmatched to any gene: 8. This CDR3 spans 17 amino acids. The germline gives CDR1 DFQATT, CDR2 SNEGSKA (reference sequence). The CDR3 DNA reads as TGCAGTGCTAGGGAGCTAGCGGGAGGTTCTAGCACAGATACGCAGTATTTT. Translated: CSARELAGGSSTDTQYF.

In this sample, this clonotype turned up many times. The chain uses TRBV5-1 and TRBJ2-5, with D tentatively TRBD1 (5 bases). The germline CDR1 and CDR2 sequences are SGHRS and YFSETQ. The CDR3 is 15 amino acids. The ends were cut back, 0 bases at V and 5 bases at J, with 14 bases in the middle. CDR3 protein: CASSLVPGMEETQYF. CDR3 nucleotide sequence: TGCGCCAGCAGCTTGGTCCCAGGGATGGAGGAGACCCAGTACTTC.

The genes are TRBV5-1 and TRBJ2-2, with TRBD2 identical over 11 bases. The CDR3 loop spans 16 amino acids. Per germline, CDR1 SGHRS and CDR2 YFSETQ. V dropped 4 bases and J dropped 9; count of bases not matched to a gene: 11. The CDR3 sequence: CASSVVTSGNAWELFF. The CDR3 DNA is TGCGCCAGCAGCGTCGTGACTAGCGGGAATGCCTGGGAGCTGTTTTTT.

As concerns this clonotype: A read error may be the cause here, since a much bigger clone is one base away. This chain joins TRBV27 and TRBJ2-5; the match to TRBD1 covers 11 bases. This CDR3 region has 16 residues. Germline V gives CDR1 MNHEY, CDR2 SMNVEV (reference sequence). CDR3 sequence: CSSSFSGTGGQETQYF. CDR3 DNA sequence: TGTTCCAGCAGTTTCTCCGGGACAGGGGGTCAAGAGACCCAGTACTTC.

About this clonotype itself: One end of the junction is discordant with germline, which a read error may explain. V gene TRBV5-1 combines with J gene TRBJ2-3; the D gene is possibly TRBD1 (5 bases). Germline lookup yields CDR1 SGHRS and CDR2 YFSETQ. The CDR3 runs 13 residues. The DNA of the CDR3 is TGCGCCAGCAGCTTGCAGGGCACAGATACGCAGTGTTTT. Amino acids: CASSLQGTDTQCF.

This clonotype has a count of ten or more. The chain has TRBV6-5 and TRBJ2-6; D ambiguous. Germline V gene data show CDR1 as MNHEY and CDR2 as SVGAGI. This CDR3 has 12 residues. Deletions cut 9 bases from V and 0 bases from J, with 3 bases between. For the CDR3, the DNA is TGTGCCAGTTCCTCTGGGGCCAACGTCCTGACTTTC. It yields the protein CASSSGANVLTF.

This clonotype was recorded at least ten times. This sequence joins TRBV7-2 and TRBJ2-3; D possibly corresponds to TRBD1 (6 bases). V was clipped by 4 bases and J by 8 bases, with 16 bases between them. The germline V gene has CDR1 SGHTA and CDR2 FQGNSA. This CDR3 is 14 amino acids long. In DNA, the CDR3 is TGTGCCAGCAGCTCCCCGGAAGAAGGGGGTACGCAGTATTTT. Its translation: CASSSPEEGGTQYF.

CDR3 loop: CASSLGAASSYNEQFF. The CDR3 DNA reads as TGCGCCAGCAGCTTAGGGGCCGCCAGCTCCTACAATGAGCAGTTCTTC. The chain links TRBV5-1 to TRBJ2-1; tentatively, D is TRBD1 (5 bases). Trimming removed 2 bases at V and 0 bases at J, with 12 bases between. The CDR3 contains 16 residues. Germline lookup yields CDR1 SGHRS and CDR2 YFSETQ.

This chain joins TRBV12-3 or TRBV12-4 and TRBJ2-1, with a weak D call TRBD2 (6 bases). V was clipped by 3 bases and J by 4 bases, with 10 bases between them. The CDR3 has 14 residues. The CDR3 coding sequence is TGTGCCAGCAGTTTTTCTAGCGAGTACAATGAGCAGTTCTTC. This encodes CASSFSSEYNEQFF.

There are many counts of this clonotype. V usage is TRBV4-2 and J usage is TRBJ2-1; maybe TRBD2 (5 bases). The CDR3 covers 13 residues. CDR1 is LGHNA, CDR2 YNFKEQ, per germline. Trimming took 0 bases from V and 8 from J, leaving 8 bases between them. The chain's CDR3 is CASSQDGRDEQFF. The DNA of the CDR3 is TGTGCCAGCAGCCAAGATGGGCGGGATGAGCAGTTCTTC.

This clonotype has a single count. Germline is not matched at one junction end, which may reflect a read error. The CDR3 reads CASSRGFAAVYDQYF. The CDR3 DNA is TGTGCCAGCAGTCGGGGGTTTGCGGCGGTATACGATCAGTACTTC. This chain links TRBV27 with TRBJ2-7, with D possibly matching TRBD2 (6 bases). The CDR3 covers 15 residues. CDR1 and CDR2 from the germline V gene are MNHEY and SMNVEV (reference sequence).

This clonotype was seen ten or more times. The chain employs TRBV6-5 and TRBJ2-1, with a possible D match to TRBD2 (5 bases). Trimming took 6 bases from V and 0 from J, leaving 15 bases between them. The CDR3 runs to 16 residues. CDR1 MNHEY and CDR2 SVGAGI come from the germline V gene. Written as DNA, the CDR3 is TGTGCCAGCAGATATAGCGTCCTAAGCTCCTACAATGAGCAGTTCTTC. Translated: CASRYSVLSSYNEQFF.

This clonotype was detected many times. The chain carries TRBV5-1 and TRBJ2-5; 11 bases map to TRBD1. The junction had 17 bases not matched to a gene; V was cut back by 9 bases and J by 4 bases. Germline CDR1 and CDR2: SGHRS and YFSETQ. The CDR3 runs 17 residues. The CDR3 DNA sequence: TGCGCCACCAAGCCGGGACAGGGGGGCACCAATGGAGAGACCCAGTACTTC. It encodes CATKPGQGGTNGETQYF.

This clonotype was detected ten times or more. The gene calls are TRBV7-9 and TRBJ2-1; D unclear. Germline V gives CDR1 SEHNR, CDR2 FQNEAQ (reference sequence). The CDR3 extends over 14 amino acids. The V end lost 1 base, the J end lost 7 bases, and 11 bases lay between the germline ends. CDR3 bases: TGTGCCAGCAGCTTAGAGTGGTCTAGTAATGAGCAGTTCTTC. It translates to CASSLEWSSNEQFF.

There are many counts of this clonotype. The chain uses TRBV4-1 and TRBJ1-2; 9 positions match TRBD1. Germline CDR1 MGHRA, CDR2 YSYEKL. The trim removed 4 bases at V and 7 bases at J, leaving 10 bases unmatched. The CDR3 has 15 residues. Here the CDR3 reads CASSRTGERKSGYTF. CDR3 nucleotide sequence: TGCGCCAGCAGCCGGACAGGGGAAAGGAAGTCTGGCTACACCTTC.

This clonotype was detected many times. The V call is TRBV24-1, the J call TRBJ1-4, with D possibly being TRBD1 (5 bases). The V end lost 2 bases, the J end lost 7 bases, and 16 bases lay between the germline ends. CDR3 length equals 16 residues. Germline V lookup: CDR1 KGHDR, CDR2 SFDVKD. CDR3 region: CATSDWGDGGSEKLFF. The CDR3 DNA is TGTGCCACCAGTGATTGGGGGGACGGAGGATCTGAAAAACTGTTTTTT.

Many counts were recorded for this clonotype. The chain has TRBV2 and TRBJ2-5; D perhaps matches TRBD2 (5 bases). Trimming left V 6 bases short and J 5 bases short, with 10 bases between. Per germline, CDR1 SNHLY and CDR2 FYNNEI. This CDR3 region has 12 residues. Here the CDR3 DNA reads TGTGCCAGCAGAGAGGGCCGGGAGACCCAGTACTTC. It specifies CASREGRETQYF.